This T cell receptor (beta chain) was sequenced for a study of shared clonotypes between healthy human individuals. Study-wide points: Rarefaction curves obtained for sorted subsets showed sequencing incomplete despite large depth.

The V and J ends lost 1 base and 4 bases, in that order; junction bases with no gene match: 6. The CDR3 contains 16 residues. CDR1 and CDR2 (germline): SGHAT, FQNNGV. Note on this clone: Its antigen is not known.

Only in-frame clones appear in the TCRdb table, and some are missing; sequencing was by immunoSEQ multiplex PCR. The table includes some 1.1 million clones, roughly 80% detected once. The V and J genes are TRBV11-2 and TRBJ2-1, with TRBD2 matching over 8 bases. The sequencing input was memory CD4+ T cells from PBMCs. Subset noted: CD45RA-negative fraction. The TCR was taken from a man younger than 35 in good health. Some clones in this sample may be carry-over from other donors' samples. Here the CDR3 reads CASSLVWREDYNEQFF. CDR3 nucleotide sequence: TGTGCCAGCAGCTTAGTGTGGCGGGAGGATTACAATGAGCAGTTCTTC.